What follows are 10 T cell receptor beta chains derived from one specimen sequenced in a study of blood T cell repertoires in COVID-19. Produced via immunoSEQ multiplex PCR; TCRdb's table is partial and in-frame only. Of nearly 55,000 clones listed, more than 60% are singletons. The specimen was peripheral blood. These receptors all stem from a human donor with active or convalescent COVID-19. The donor label of this sample is uncertain.

This clone turned up a few times. This chain joins TRBV19 and TRBJ2-7; 8 nucleotides agree with TRBD1. Trimming at V came to 7 bases and at J to 0 bases, leaving 5 bases not matched to a gene. This CDR3 spans 14 amino acids. Germline CDR1 is LNHDA and CDR2 is SQIVND (reference sequence). The CDR3 DNA reads as TGTGCCAGTACCTTAGGACAGGGCTCCTACGAGCAGTACTTC. Its translation: CASTLGQGSYEQYF.

This chain joins TRBV18 and TRBJ2-3; 12 bases are a match to TRBD2. The CDR3 has 16 residues. The germline V gene has CDR1 KGHSH and CDR2 LQKENI. The J segment lost 4 bases and the V segment lost 5 bases, leaving 7 bases of the junction unmatched. Here the CDR3 reads CASSSRLAGASDTQYF. The CDR3 region has the DNA TGTGCCAGCTCATCACGACTAGCGGGAGCTTCAGATACGCAGTATTTT.

This clone has just a few counts. The chain is built from TRBV7-3 and TRBJ1-6, with D uncertain. The CDR3 length is 15 residues. Germline CDR1 reads SGHTA; CDR2 reads FQGTGA. V shed 3 bases and J shed 7 bases, with 13 bases lying between them. The CDR3 DNA is TGTGCCAGCAGCTTCTCGGGGTCACACAATTCACCCCTCCACTTT. It translates to CASSFSGSHNSPLHF.

This CDR3 is CASSEDRLWHEQFF. In DNA form, the CDR3 reads TGCGCCAGCAGTGAGGACAGGTTGTGGCATGAGCAGTTCTTC. This chain joins TRBV10-1 and TRBJ2-1, with D possibly TRBD1 on 6 matching bases. Germline V lookup: CDR1 WNHNN, CDR2 SYGVQD (reference sequence). The CDR3 loop spans 14 amino acids. Trimming removed 2 bases from V and 8 bases from J, with 13 bases in between.

This clone was picked up one time. The identical CDR3 is also encoded by other nucleotide sequences in the sample. The chain recombines TRBV24-1 with TRBJ2-3, with 8 positions matching TRBD2. The CDR3 is made up of 16 amino acids. Trimming cost V 5 bases and J 0 bases; bases outside gene matches: 6. Looked up from germline, CDR1 is KGHDR and CDR2 is SFDVKD. Written as DNA, the CDR3 is TGTGCCACCAGTGGAGGAGGACTAGCAAGCACAGATACGCAGTATTTT. Translation gives CATSGGGLASTDTQYF.

In nucleotides, the CDR3 is TGCGCCAGCAGCCTTGCTAGCGGCAGAGTCTACGAGCAGTACTTC. Amino acid sequence: CASSLASGRVYEQYF. The V gene is TRBV4-3, the J gene TRBJ2-7, with 7 bases aligning to TRBD2. CDR1 and CDR2 (germline): LGHNA, YSLEER. The CDR3 covers 15 residues. Trimming took 4 bases from V and 3 from J; bases not matched to a gene: 9.

V is TRBV4-1 and J is TRBJ2-7, with D unresolved. This CDR3 has 13 residues. V lost 2 bases to trimming and J lost 1 base, with 6 bases between them. Germline V gives CDR1 MGHRA, CDR2 YSYEKL. CDR3 coding DNA: TGCGCCAGCAGCCAAAGCGTATCCTACGAGCAGTACTTC. As protein: CASSQSVSYEQYF.

This clone was observed a few times. CDR3: CASSQGGQGLVKLFF. The CDR3, as DNA: TGTGCCAGCAGCCAAGGGGGACAGGGCTTAGTAAAACTGTTTTTT. J is TRBJ1-4 and V is TRBV3-1 (or the pseudogene TRBV3-2); 9 bases match TRBD1. Germline trimming cut 1 base from V and 10 bases from J; bases unmatched to any gene: 7. Germline CDR1 LGHDT, CDR2 YNNKEL (reference sequence). The CDR3 loop spans 15 amino acids.

The rearrangement joins TRBV18 to TRBJ1-1, with a tentative D call TRBD1 (5 bases). CDR1 KGHSH and CDR2 LQKENI come from the germline V gene. The CDR3 sequence is 12 residues long. The ends were cut back, 6 bases at V and 8 bases at J, with 13 bases in the middle. Here the CDR3 reads CASSGQTLEAFF. The CDR3 region has the DNA TGTGCCAGCTCCGGACAAACCCTAGAAGCTTTCTTT.

The genes are TRBV19 and TRBJ2-7; D possibly corresponds to TRBD2 (6 bases). Germline V CDR1 and CDR2: LNHDA, SQIVND (reference sequence). The V end lost 4 bases, the J end lost 3 bases, and 22 bases lay between the germline ends. The CDR3 length is 17 residues. The DNA of the CDR3 is TGTGCCAGTAGTAATCTCGGGCGGGGACCCAACTTCTACGAGCAGTACTTC. This codes for CASSNLGRGPNFYEQYF.